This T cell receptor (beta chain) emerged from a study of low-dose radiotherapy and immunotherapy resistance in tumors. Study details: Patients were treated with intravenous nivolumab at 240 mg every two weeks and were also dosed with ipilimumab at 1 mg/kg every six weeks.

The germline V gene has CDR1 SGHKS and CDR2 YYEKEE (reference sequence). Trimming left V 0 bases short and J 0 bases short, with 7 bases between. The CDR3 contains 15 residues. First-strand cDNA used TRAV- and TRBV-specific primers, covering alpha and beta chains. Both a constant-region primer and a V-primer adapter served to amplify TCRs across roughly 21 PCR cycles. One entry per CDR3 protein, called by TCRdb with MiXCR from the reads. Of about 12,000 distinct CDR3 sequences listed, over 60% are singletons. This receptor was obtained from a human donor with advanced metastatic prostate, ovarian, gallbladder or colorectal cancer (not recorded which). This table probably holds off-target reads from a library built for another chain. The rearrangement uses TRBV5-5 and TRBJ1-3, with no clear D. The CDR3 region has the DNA TGTGCCAGCAGCTTGGGAGAGAGCTCTGGAAACACCATATATTTT. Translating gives CASSLGESSGNTIYF.